The following is a T cell receptor beta chain sequence with its context. The data belong to a study of blood T cell repertoires in COVID-19. Study in general: The cDNA or gDNA used as material had been derived from T cells, B-cell-depleted T cells, or PBMCs.

Some clones are missing from TCRdb's copy, which holds only in-frame ones; the method was immunoSEQ multiplex PCR. The sample lists 110,000 to 150,000 clones; roughly 86% were seen once. CDR1 and CDR2 from the germline V gene are SEHNR and FQNEAQ (reference sequence). The CDR3 sequence is 16 residues long. J lost 5 bases, V lost 6 bases, and 11 bases had no gene match. The receptor was derived from a man aged 70-80 years with acute or convalescent COVID-19. The rearrangement uses TRBV7-9 and TRBJ2-5; 11 nucleotides align to TRBD1. What was sequenced was peripheral blood. CDR3 sequence reads: CASSSGTGGVGETQYF. CDR3 DNA sequence: TGTGCCAGCAGTTCCGGGACAGGGGGAGTGGGGGAGACCCAGTACTTC. The whole variable domain, filled in from reference TRBV7-9 and TRBJ2-5, reads DTGVSQNPRHKITKRGQNVTFRCDPISEHNRLYWYRQTLGQGPEFLTYFQNEAQLEKSRLLSDRFSAERPKGSFSTLEIQRTEQGDSAMYLCASSSGTGGVGETQYFGPGTRLLVL.